This section outlines one TCR beta chain sequence together with its context. Its antigen is still unknown. Germline CDR1 LGHNA, CDR2 YSLEER. The CDR3 has 15 amino acids. With 0 bases removed from V and 6 bases from J, the gap between germline ends came to 11 bases. This specimen belongs to a study of molecular identifiers for immune sequencing clone quantification. The study, taken as a whole, reports: With a barcode shared among identical TCR molecules, highly expanded clone sizes could be underestimated. It was shown that clones above 20 RNA copies held over 99% of effector molecules, but under 1% in naive cells.

Naive CD8 sequencing libraries were generated from around 20,000 to 990,000 sorted cells, with 10%, 30% or 50% RNA as input. Bulk libraries came from a prior protocol with listed TCR primers. TCRdb reprocessed the PCR reads via MiXCR and lists one record per CDR3 protein. The profile shows over 550,000 distinct CDR3 sequences, approximately 24% of them singletons. Source material: naive CD8+ T cells from blood, with Jurkat cell RNA spiked in. Noted subset: FACS-sorted CD8+CD4-CCR7+CD45RA+ naive T cells. This receptor was taken from a human donor in good health. Some libraries in this study had Jurkat cell RNA spiked in. The chain employs TRBV4-3 and TRBJ2-2, with D uncertain. CDR3 bases: TGCGCCAGCAGCCAAGATCGTAGCCGTTCCGGGGAGCTGTTTTTT. This translates into CASSQDRSRSGELFF.